The 7 T cell receptor beta chains in this list originate from one sample, sequenced in a study of cytomegalovirus exposure and HLA in healthy donors. PCR involved 60 Vbeta and 13 Jbeta primers. The repertoire was sequenced with immunoSEQ multiplex PCR; TCRdb's copy has only in-frame clones and lacks some. In the table there are over 150,000 clones, about 80% of which are singletons. The sequenced material came from PBMCs. The source of these receptors is a young man in good health and CMV-seronegative.

This chain uses TRBV4-1 with TRBJ2-3; 13 nucleotides agree with TRBD2. Per germline, CDR1 MGHRA and CDR2 YSYEKL. Trimming cost V 4 bases and J 6 bases; bases outside gene matches: 7. The CDR3 consists of 16 residues. The CDR3 DNA sequence: TGCGCCAGCAGCCGATGGACTAGCGGGAGCTACGATACGCAGTATTTT. It encodes CASSRWTSGSYDTQYF.

This clone was observed a single time. The CDR3 reads CASSTPTGGRSYEQYF. CDR3 nucleotides: TGTGCCAGCAGCACCCCGACAGGCGGGAGGTCCTACGAGCAGTACTTC. This chain uses TRBV28 with TRBJ2-7; 8 nucleotides align to TRBD2. In germline, CDR1 is MDHEN, CDR2 SYDVKM. This CDR3 comprises 16 residues. The ends lost 6 bases at V and 1 base at J; junction bases unmatched: 11.

J is TRBJ2-2 and V is TRBV11-3; maybe TRBD1 (6 bases). V gave up 3 bases and J gave up 0 bases, with 17 bases separating them. The CDR3 runs to 18 residues. The germline V gene has CDR1 SGHNT and CDR2 YENEEA. The CDR3 here is CASSFTQGRAANTGELFF. The CDR3 nucleotides read TGTGCCAGCAGCTTTACACAGGGCCGGGCAGCGAACACCGGGGAGCTGTTTTTT.

The chain has TRBV11-2 and TRBJ2-3, with 9 bases that match TRBD1. V trimming: 0 bases; J trimming: 4 bases; junction bases outside the gene matches: 5. CDR3 length: 16 residues. The germline V gene encodes CDR1 SGHAT and CDR2 FQNNGV. The CDR3 sequence is CASSLDLGTGSDTQYF. The CDR3 DNA follows: TGTGCCAGCAGCTTAGATCTCGGGACAGGGTCAGATACGCAGTATTTT.

V gene TRBV11-3 combines with J gene TRBJ2-5; a weak D match, TRBD2 (6 bases). The CDR3 has 15 amino acids. Germline V lookup: CDR1 SGHNT, CDR2 YENEEA. Trimming cost V 5 bases and J 11 bases, with 24 bases left between them. The CDR3 here is CASSASAAQWREQYF. The DNA of the CDR3 is TGTGCCAGCAGCGCTAGCGCGGCTCAATGGAGGGAGCAGTACTTC.

V and J are TRBV27 and TRBJ2-3; no clear D gene. The V end was cut by 6 bases, the J end by 0 bases, with 4 bases between. The CDR3 extends over 12 amino acids. Germline V gene lookup returns CDR1 MNHEY and CDR2 SMNVEV (reference sequence). The CDR3 loop is CASSMSTDTQYF. The DNA of the CDR3 is TGTGCCAGCAGCATGAGCACAGATACGCAGTATTTT.

This chain links TRBV7-2 with TRBJ1-3; D is uncertain. Germline V lookup: CDR1 SGHTA, CDR2 FQGNSA. Trimming took off 7 bases at V and 6 bases at J, with 16 bases between the two ends. This CDR3 is built from 14 residues. CDR3 nucleotides: TGTGCCAGCACCTCGACGGTGGAGAAAAACACCATATATTTT. It is translated as CASTSTVEKNTIYF.